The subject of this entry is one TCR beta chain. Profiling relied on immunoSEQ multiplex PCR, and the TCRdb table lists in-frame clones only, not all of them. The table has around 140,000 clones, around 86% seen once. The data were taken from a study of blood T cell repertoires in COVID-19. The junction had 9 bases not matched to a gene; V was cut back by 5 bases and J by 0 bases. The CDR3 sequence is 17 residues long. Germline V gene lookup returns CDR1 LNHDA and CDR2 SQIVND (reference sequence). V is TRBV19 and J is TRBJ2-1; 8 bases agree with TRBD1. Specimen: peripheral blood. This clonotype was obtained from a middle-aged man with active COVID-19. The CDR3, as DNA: TGTGCCAGTAGTTTCCCCGGGACAGGTTACTCCTACAATGAGCAGTTCTTC. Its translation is CASSFPGTGYSYNEQFF.